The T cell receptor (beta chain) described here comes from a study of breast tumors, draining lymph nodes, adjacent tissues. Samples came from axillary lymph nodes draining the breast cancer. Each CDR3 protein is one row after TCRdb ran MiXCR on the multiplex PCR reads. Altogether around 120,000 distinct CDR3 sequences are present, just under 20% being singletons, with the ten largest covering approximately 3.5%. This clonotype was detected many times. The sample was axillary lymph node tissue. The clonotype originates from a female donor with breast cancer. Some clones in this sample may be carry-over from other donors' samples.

The CDR3 here is CASSHIQGPHEQYF. The CDR3 DNA sequence: TGCGCCAGCAGCCATATACAGGGGCCCCACGAGCAGTACTTC. The V gene is TRBV4-1, the J gene TRBJ2-7, with 7 bases matching TRBD1. The CDR3 totals 14 residues. The germline CDR1 and CDR2 sequences are MGHRA and YSYEKL. The J segment lost 5 bases and the V segment lost 3 bases, leaving 7 bases of the junction unmatched.